The clone carrying this TCR beta chain was counted only a few times. Antigen: not known. Amplified material comprised TCR beta CDR3 regions derived from RNA transcripts. In the first round, RT-PCR was carried out with HTBI primers, and a multiplex PCR formed the second round. From the multiplex PCR reads, TCRdb called clonotypes with MiXCR, one entry per CDR3 protein. The data show approximately 1.2 million distinct CDR3 sequences, less than 45% seen once. The data are from a study of Graves' ophthalmopathy and Graves' hyperthyroidism. Study findings and constraints: Blood also held most thyroid clonotypes expanded above 0.001 frequency.

Enrollment excluded any patients with other autoimmune diseases, uncontrolled infections, pregnancy or lactation. Clinical symptoms and serum thyroxine were used for diagnosis; TRAb, thyroid ultrasound and orbital computed tomography were also relied on. CDR3 size: 13 residues. The germline V gene has CDR1 DFQATT and CDR2 SNEGSKA (reference sequence). V shed 5 bases and J 6 bases; nucleotides not matched to a gene: 6. The receptor was isolated from an adult man with Graves' hyperthyroidism. The chain has TRBV20-1 and TRBJ1-5; 8 bases map to TRBD1. The sequenced material came from peripheral blood or thyroid tissue (not recorded which). CDR3 sequence (DNA): TGCAGTGCTGGCGGGACAGGATCTCAGCCCCAGCATTTT. The encoded protein is CSAGGTGSQPQHF.